This T cell receptor beta chain was captured in a study of blood T cell repertoires in COVID-19. The overall study: The analysed material was cDNA or gDNA that came from T cells, B-cell-depleted T cells, or PBMCs.

How the authors handled the data: It was from reference gene primer amplification that nucleated cell counts were estimated. The data were produced by immunoSEQ multiplex PCR, yet TCRdb's version contains in-frame clones alone and is incomplete. That table furnishes V, J and clone size, whereas the DNA furnished D and trimming. This sample has roughly 200,000 clones; 85% to 90% occur once, and the top ten carry around 5.7%. CDR3 size: 19 residues. Germline CDR1 reads SGHDN; CDR2 reads FVKESK. J was trimmed by 2 bases and V by 0 bases; bases with no gene match: 6. This chain uses TRBV14 with TRBJ2-6; TRBD1 matches 11 bases. The clonotype comes from a man of 80 years or more with acute or convalescent COVID-19. The sample taken for sequencing was peripheral blood. The CDR3 bases are TGTGCCAGCAGCCAAGATCCTAGGACAGGGGGCGCTGGGGCCAACGTCCTGACTTTC. It codes for CASSQDPRTGGAGANVLTF.